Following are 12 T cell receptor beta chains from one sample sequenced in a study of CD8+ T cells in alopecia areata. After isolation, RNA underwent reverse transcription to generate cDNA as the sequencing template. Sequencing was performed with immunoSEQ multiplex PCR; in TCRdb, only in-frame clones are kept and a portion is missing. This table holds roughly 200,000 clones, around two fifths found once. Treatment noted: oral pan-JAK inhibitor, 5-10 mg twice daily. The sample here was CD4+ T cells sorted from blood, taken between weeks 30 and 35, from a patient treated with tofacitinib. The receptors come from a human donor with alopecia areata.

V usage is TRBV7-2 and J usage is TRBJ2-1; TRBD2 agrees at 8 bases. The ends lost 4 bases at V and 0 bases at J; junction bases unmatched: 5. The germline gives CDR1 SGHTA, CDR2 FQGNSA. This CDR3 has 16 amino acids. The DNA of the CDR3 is TGTGCCAGCAGCTCCATAGCGGGGTCCTCCTACAATGAGCAGTTCTTC. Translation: CASSSIAGSSYNEQFF.

CDR3 in DNA: TGTGCCAGCAGCCTCGGGCAAGCCACAGATACGCAGTATTTT. Protein: CASSLGQATDTQYF. The chain has TRBV9 and TRBJ2-3, with no clear D. With 4 bases removed from V and 2 bases from J, the gap between germline ends came to 11 bases. The CDR3 contains 14 residues. In germline, CDR1 is SGDLS, CDR2 YYNGEE. Using reference TRBV9 and TRBJ2-3 for the parts outside the CDR3, the full variable domain is DSGVTQTPKHLITATGQRVTLRCSPRSGDLSVYWYQQSLDQGLQFLIQYYNGEERAKGNILERFSAQQFPDLHSELNLSSLELGDSALYFCASSLGQATDTQYFGPGTRLTVL.

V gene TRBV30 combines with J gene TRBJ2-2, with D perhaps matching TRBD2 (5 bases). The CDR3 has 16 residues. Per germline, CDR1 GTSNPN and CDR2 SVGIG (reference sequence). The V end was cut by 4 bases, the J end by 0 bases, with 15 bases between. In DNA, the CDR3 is TGTGCCTGGATCCCGGAGGCAGCACCGAACACCGGGGAGCTGTTTTTT. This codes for CAWIPEAAPNTGELFF.

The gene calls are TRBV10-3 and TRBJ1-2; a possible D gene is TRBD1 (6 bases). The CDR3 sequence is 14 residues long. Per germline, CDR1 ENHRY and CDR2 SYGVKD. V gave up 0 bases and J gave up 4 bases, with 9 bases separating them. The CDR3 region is CAISESGQPYGYTF. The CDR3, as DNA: TGTGCCATCAGTGAGTCCGGACAGCCCTATGGCTACACCTTC.

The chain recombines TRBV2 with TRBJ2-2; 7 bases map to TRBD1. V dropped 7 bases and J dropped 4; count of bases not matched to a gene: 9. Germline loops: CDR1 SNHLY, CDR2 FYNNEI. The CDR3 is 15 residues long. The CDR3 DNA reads TGTGCCAGCAAGAATGACAGGGCCGCCACCGGGGAGCTGTTTTTT. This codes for CASKNDRAATGELFF.

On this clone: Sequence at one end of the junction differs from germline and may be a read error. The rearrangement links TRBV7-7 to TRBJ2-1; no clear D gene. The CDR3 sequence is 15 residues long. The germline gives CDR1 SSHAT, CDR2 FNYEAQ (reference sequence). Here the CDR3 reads CASSFRHATYNEQFF. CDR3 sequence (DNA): TGTGCTAGCAGCTTCCGGCACGCAACATACAATGAGCAGTTCTTC.

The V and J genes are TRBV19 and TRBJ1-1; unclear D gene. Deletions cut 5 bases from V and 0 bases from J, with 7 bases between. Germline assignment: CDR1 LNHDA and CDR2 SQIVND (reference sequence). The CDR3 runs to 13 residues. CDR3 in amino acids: CASSSRVNTEAFF. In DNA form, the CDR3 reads TGTGCCAGTAGTTCGCGGGTGAACACTGAAGCTTTCTTT.

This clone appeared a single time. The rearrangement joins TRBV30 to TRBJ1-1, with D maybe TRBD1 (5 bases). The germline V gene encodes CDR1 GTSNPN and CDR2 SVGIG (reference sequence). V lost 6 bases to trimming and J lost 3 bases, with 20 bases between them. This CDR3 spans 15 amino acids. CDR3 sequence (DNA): TGTGCCTGTAAACCTTATGGGGGAAGGTACACTGAAGCTTTCTTT. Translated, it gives CACKPYGGRYTEAFF.

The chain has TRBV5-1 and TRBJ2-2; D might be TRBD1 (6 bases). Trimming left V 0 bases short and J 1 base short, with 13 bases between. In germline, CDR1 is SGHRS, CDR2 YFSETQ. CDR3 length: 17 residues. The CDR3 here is CASSLAPDRQNTGELFF. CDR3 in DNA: TGCGCCAGCAGCTTGGCCCCGGACAGACAGAACACCGGGGAGCTGTTTTTT.

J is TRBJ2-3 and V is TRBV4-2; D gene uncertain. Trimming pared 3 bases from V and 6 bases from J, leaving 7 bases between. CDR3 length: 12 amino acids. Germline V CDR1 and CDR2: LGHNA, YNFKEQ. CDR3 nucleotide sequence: TGTGCCAGCAGCCAGGCGGCCGATACGCAGTATTTT. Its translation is CASSQAADTQYF.

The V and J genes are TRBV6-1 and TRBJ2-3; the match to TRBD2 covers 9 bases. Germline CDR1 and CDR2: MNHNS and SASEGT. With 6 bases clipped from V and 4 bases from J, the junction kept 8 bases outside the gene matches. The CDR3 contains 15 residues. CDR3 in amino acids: CASREPSGAADTQYF. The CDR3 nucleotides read TGTGCCAGCAGGGAGCCTAGCGGGGCGGCAGATACGCAGTATTTT.

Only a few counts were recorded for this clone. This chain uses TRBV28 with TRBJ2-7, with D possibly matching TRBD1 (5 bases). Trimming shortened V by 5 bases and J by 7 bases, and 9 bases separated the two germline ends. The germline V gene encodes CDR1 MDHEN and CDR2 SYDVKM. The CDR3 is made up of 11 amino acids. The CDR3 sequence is CASSLKGEQYF. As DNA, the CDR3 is TGTGCCAGCAGTCTCAAGGGGGAGCAGTACTTC. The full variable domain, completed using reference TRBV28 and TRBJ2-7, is DVKVTQSSRYLVKRTGEKVFLECVQDMDHENMFWYRQDPGLGLRLIYFSYDVKMKEKGDIPEGYSVSREKKERFSLILESASTNQTSMYLCASSLKGEQYFGPGTRLTVT.